This is a list of T cell receptor beta chains from one sample in a study of blood T cell repertoires in COVID-19. TCRdb's table, derived via immunoSEQ multiplex PCR, lists solely in-frame clones and lacks some. The repertoire holds hundreds of thousands of clones, with around 82% as singletons. Sequencing was performed on PBMCs or T cells enriched from blood (not recorded which). The receptors were gathered from a woman between 45 and 65 years old who had been exposed to COVID-19. The CDR3 runs from the conserved cysteine through the conserved F or W. Each record gives: J gene, V gene, clone size, D gene, CDR3 DNA, CDR3 protein. A D gene is named only where the DNA matches it firmly. Rows may omit the clone size; those that give it use once, few, many or a size class.

J: TRBJ1-3; V: TRBV3-1/TRBV3-2; size: .; D: .; DNA: TGTGCCAGCAGCCAAGTTCAAACAGCCTCTAGAAACACCATATATTTT; CDR3: CASSQVQTASRNTIYF
J: TRBJ2-1; V: TRBV25-1; size: .; D: .; DNA: TGTGCCAGCAGTGATGGTTGGACAGTTAACAATGAGCAGTTCTTC; CDR3: CASSDGWTVNNEQFF
J: TRBJ2-3; V: TRBV7-8; size: .; D: .; DNA: TGTGCCAGCAGCGTAATCCGGGGGGATACGCAGTATTTT; CDR3: CASSVIRGDTQYF
J: TRBJ2-1; V: TRBV2; size: .; D: TRBD2; DNA: TGTGCCAGCCGGAGGAGGCTAGCGGGGGGCTATGAGCAGTTCTTC; CDR3: CASRRRLAGGYEQFF
J: TRBJ2-2; V: TRBV19; size: .; D: .; DNA: TGTGCCAGTAGTGGATCCCGAGGGACCGGGGAGCTGTTTTTT; CDR3: CASSGSRGTGELFF
J: TRBJ1-2; V: TRBV5-6; size: .; D: .; DNA: TGTGCCAGCAGCTTCCGAAGGCGGGATGGCTACACCTTC; CDR3: CASSFRRRDGYTF
J: TRBJ2-5; V: TRBV7-8; size: .; D: .; DNA: TGTGCCAGCAGCTCACCGACACAGGATACGGAGACCCAGTACTTC; CDR3: CASSSPTQDTETQYF
J: TRBJ2-2; V: TRBV11-1; size: .; D: TRBD1; DNA: TGTGCCAGCAGCCTTAACAGGGGCACCGGGGAGCTGTTTTTT; CDR3: CASSLNRGTGELFF
J: TRBJ1-2; V: TRBV10-2; size: .; D: .; DNA: TGCGCCAGCAGTGAGTCCCGGACAGATACCAGGGTAGCCTACACCTTC; CDR3: CASSESRTDTRVAYTF
J: TRBJ2-2; V: TRBV20-1; size: .; D: .; DNA: TGCAGTGCTAGAGCCGGCGGGGAGCTGTTTTTT; CDR3: CSARAGGELFF
J: TRBJ2-7; V: TRBV6-5; size: .; D: .; DNA: TGTGCCAGCGGGGCCTTTTCCTACGAGCAGTACTTC; CDR3: CASGAFSYEQYF
J: TRBJ2-5; V: TRBV5-4; size: .; D: .; DNA: TGTGCCAGCAGCTTAGGCAGCGCGGAGACCCAGTACTTC; CDR3: CASSLGSAETQYF
J: TRBJ1-2; V: TRBV7-9; size: .; D: .; DNA: TGTGCCAGCAGCTTCTCCGGGGGAGAAAGCAACTATGGCTACACCTTC; CDR3: CASSFSGGESNYGYTF
J: TRBJ2-1; V: TRBV5-1; size: .; D: .; DNA: TGCGCCAGCAGCTTGGGGCTCAGCGGATCCTACAATGAGCAGTTCTTC; CDR3: CASSLGLSGSYNEQFF
J: TRBJ1-3; V: TRBV5-1; size: .; D: .; DNA: TGCGCCAGCAGCTTGGACCCCTCAGGGGTTGGTGGAAACACCATATATTTT; CDR3: CASSLDPSGVGGNTIYF
J: TRBJ1-2; V: TRBV19; size: .; D: TRBD1; DNA: TGTGCCAGTAGTTTTCCGGGACAGGGGGCGAATAACTATGGCTACACCTTC; CDR3: CASSFPGQGANNYGYTF
J: TRBJ1-5; V: TRBV7-4; size: .; D: TRBD1; DNA: TGTGCCAGCAGCTTCGACAGGGGAGAAGTTAGCAATCAGCCCCAGCATTTT; CDR3: CASSFDRGEVSNQPQHF
J: TRBJ1-1; V: TRBV7-9; size: .; D: TRBD1; DNA: TGTGCCAGCAGCGCGAGGACAGGGGTGGTGACTGAAGCTTTCTTT; CDR3: CASSARTGVVTEAFF
J: TRBJ1-6; V: TRBV11-2; size: .; D: TRBD1; DNA: TGTGCCAGCAGCTCGGGACAGGGAAGAGATTCACCCCTCCACTTT; CDR3: CASSSGQGRDSPLHF
J: TRBJ2-3; V: TRBV29-1; size: few; D: .; DNA: TGCAGCGTAGGGTACCGGGGGAGCACAGATACGCAGTATTTT; CDR3: CSVGYRGSTDTQYF
J: TRBJ1-2; V: TRBV30; size: .; D: .; DNA: TGTGCCTGGAGGGACCGGGATGACTATGGCTACACCTTC; CDR3: CAWRDRDDYGYTF
J: TRBJ1-1; V: TRBV2; size: .; D: TRBD1; DNA: TGTGCCAGCAGCGCCCCCCGGGACAGGGGGCGGAACACTGAAGCTTTCTTT; CDR3: CASSAPRDRGRNTEAFF
J: TRBJ2-6; V: TRBV13; size: .; D: TRBD1; DNA: TGTGCCAGCAGCTTCGGGACAGGGACTGGGGCCAACGTCCTGACTTTC; CDR3: CASSFGTGTGANVLTF
J: TRBJ1-5; V: TRBV18; size: .; D: .; DNA: TGTGCCAGCTCACCCGGGGGGTTTCAGCCCCAGCATTTT; CDR3: CASSPGGFQPQHF
J: TRBJ1-5; V: TRBV21-1; size: .; D: .; DNA: TGTGCCAGCAGCCCAGACAGGGACCTCAATCAGCCCCAGCATTTT; CDR3: CASSPDRDLNQPQHF
J: TRBJ1-2; V: TRBV19; size: .; D: TRBD1; DNA: TGTGCCAGTAGTAGGGCAGGGGGTAACTATGGCTACACCTTC; CDR3: CASSRAGGNYGYTF
J: TRBJ1-2; V: TRBV5-6; size: .; D: .; DNA: TGTGCCAGCAGCTTGGCCCAAGGGAGCTATGGCTACACCTTC; CDR3: CASSLAQGSYGYTF
J: TRBJ2-3; V: TRBV7-9; size: .; D: TRBD1; DNA: TGTGCCAGCAGCGAGGGACAGGGTCACACAGATACGCAGTATTTT; CDR3: CASSEGQGHTDTQYF
J: TRBJ1-1; V: TRBV27; size: .; D: .; DNA: TGTGCCAGCATCCAGGGGCCGGGAGGGACTGAAGCTTTCTTT; CDR3: CASIQGPGGTEAFF
J: TRBJ1-1; V: TRBV12-5; size: .; D: .; DNA: TGTGCTAGTGGTGTTCCCATAAGGGGTTTTGTTGAAGCTTTCTTT; CDR3: CASGVPIRGFVEAFF
J: TRBJ1-1; V: TRBV7-2; size: .; D: .; DNA: TGTGCCAGCAGCTTACAACGGTCGGTTGAAGCTTTCTTT; CDR3: CASSLQRSVEAFF
J: TRBJ2-7; V: TRBV30; size: .; D: .; DNA: TGTGCCTGGAGTCGCGAGGGTAACGAGCAGTACTTC; CDR3: CAWSREGNEQYF
J: TRBJ2-5; V: TRBV5-4; size: .; D: TRBD2; DNA: TGTGCCAGCTCCTCGAGGAAGGCGGGGGGGCCGTCGTGGGAGACCCAGTACTTC; CDR3: CASSSRKAGGPSWETQYF
J: TRBJ1-1; V: TRBV13; size: .; D: TRBD1; DNA: TGTGCCAGCAGCTCCTACCCAGGGGGAAGGGCTGAAGCTTTCTTT; CDR3: CASSSYPGGRAEAFF
J: TRBJ2-5; V: TRBV10-2; size: .; D: TRBD2; DNA: TGCGCCAGCAGTCTCACTAGCGGGGGGAGGGAGACCCAGTACTTC; CDR3: CASSLTSGGRETQYF
J: TRBJ1-2; V: TRBV7-9; size: .; D: TRBD1; DNA: TGTGCCAGCAGCTTAGACTATAGCACAGGGGAATTGGATGGCTACACCTTC; CDR3: CASSLDYSTGELDGYTF
J: TRBJ1-1; V: TRBV9; size: .; D: .; DNA: TGTGCCAGCAGCGTCAGGCCTCGGACTGAAGCTTTCTTT; CDR3: CASSVRPRTEAFF
J: TRBJ1-1; V: TRBV4-3; size: few; D: .; DNA: TGCGCCAGCAGCCAAGTGGGCGGGGAAAGAGCTTTCTTT; CDR3: CASSQVGGERAFF
J: TRBJ1-1; V: TRBV11-1; size: .; D: .; DNA: TGTGCCAGCAGCTTAGCGTCCCCGGGGATGGGAACTGAAGCTTTCTTT; CDR3: CASSLASPGMGTEAFF
J: TRBJ2-5; V: TRBV5-4; size: .; D: .; DNA: TGTGCCAGCAGCTTGGGGCAGATCCAAGAGACCCAGTACTTC; CDR3: CASSLGQIQETQYF
J: TRBJ2-5; V: TRBV5-1; size: .; D: .; DNA: TGCGCCAGCAGCTTAGGAGGACCCCAAGAGACCCAGTACTTC; CDR3: CASSLGGPQETQYF
J: TRBJ1-2; V: TRBV28; size: .; D: .; DNA: TGTGCCAGCAATCCCGCCGGGAACTATGGCTACACCTTC; CDR3: CASNPAGNYGYTF
J: TRBJ2-5; V: TRBV12-5; size: .; D: TRBD2; DNA: TGTGCTAGTGCCCCGACTAGCGGGGGGATCCAAGAGACCCAGTACTTC; CDR3: CASAPTSGGIQETQYF
J: TRBJ2-7; V: TRBV10-2; size: .; D: .; DNA: TGCGCCAGCAGTGAAATTACGGGAGCCTACGAGCAGTACTTC; CDR3: CASSEITGAYEQYF
J: TRBJ2-2; V: TRBV7-3; size: .; D: TRBD1; DNA: TGTGCCAGCAGTTACGGACAGGACACCGGGGAGCTGTTTTTT; CDR3: CASSYGQDTGELFF
J: TRBJ1-5; V: TRBV7-8; size: .; D: .; DNA: TGTGCCAGCAGCACCTCGACAGGCCCCAATCAGCCCCAGCATTTT; CDR3: CASSTSTGPNQPQHF
J: TRBJ1-1; V: TRBV25-1; size: once; D: TRBD1; DNA: TGTGCCAGCAGTGATCCCGGACAGGAGGGAGCTTTCTTT; CDR3: CASSDPGQEGAFF
J: TRBJ2-1; V: TRBV5-6; size: .; D: .; DNA: TGTGCCAGCAGTTCTACAGGGTCGGCCTACAATGAGCAGTTCTTC; CDR3: CASSSTGSAYNEQFF
J: TRBJ1-3; V: TRBV19; size: .; D: .; DNA: TGTGCCAGTAGTATGGAGTCTGGAAACACCATATATTTT; CDR3: CASSMESGNTIYF
J: TRBJ1-1; V: TRBV18; size: .; D: .; DNA: TGTGCCAGCTCACCTCTCGACGGGAAAAAGAACACTGAAGCTTTCTTT; CDR3: CASSPLDGKKNTEAFF
J: TRBJ1-3; V: TRBV9; size: .; D: TRBD1; DNA: TGTGCCAGCAGCGTCGATCCGGGACAGGGGATAAGAAACACCATATATTTT; CDR3: CASSVDPGQGIRNTIYF
J: TRBJ2-6; V: TRBV30; size: .; D: .; DNA: TGTGCCTGGATCCTAAAGGGGTATGGGGCCAACGTCCTGACTTTC; CDR3: CAWILKGYGANVLTF
J: TRBJ1-5; V: TRBV28; size: .; D: .; DNA: TGTGCCAGCAGTTTCGTTGCAGTCCGACGAGGTTATAGCAATCAGCCCCAGCATTTT; CDR3: CASSFVAVRRGYSNQPQHF
J: TRBJ2-1; V: TRBV5-1; size: once; D: TRBD2; DNA: TGCGCCAGCAGCCTGGGGACTAGCGGGCGGAATGAGCAGTTCTTC; CDR3: CASSLGTSGRNEQFF
J: TRBJ1-6; V: TRBV19; size: .; D: .; DNA: TGTGCCAGTAGTCCAGAACAGAATTCACCCCTCCACTTT; CDR3: CASSPEQNSPLHF
J: TRBJ1-5; V: TRBV19; size: few; D: TRBD1; DNA: TGTGCCACTGCACCGGGACAGGGGGCTGGACAGCCCCAGCATTTT; CDR3: CATAPGQGAGQPQHF
J: TRBJ2-3; V: TRBV6-1; size: few; D: TRBD2; DNA: TGTGCCAGCAGTGAAGGTCCGGCGGGGGTCTATACGCAGTATTTT; CDR3: CASSEGPAGVYTQYF
J: TRBJ2-3; V: TRBV11-2; size: .; D: .; DNA: TGTGCCAGCAGCTTAGAATACACAGATACGCAGTATTTT; CDR3: CASSLEYTDTQYF
J: TRBJ1-1; V: TRBV23-1; size: .; D: TRBD1; DNA: TGCGCCGCCGCAAGTCGGGACAGGGGGCGGGTTGAAGCTTTCTTT; CDR3: CAAASRDRGRVEAFF
J: TRBJ2-7; V: TRBV6-5; size: .; D: .; DNA: TGTGCCAGCAGTTACGATTCCGGGACGGGGACTTACGAGCAGTACTTC; CDR3: CASSYDSGTGTYEQYF